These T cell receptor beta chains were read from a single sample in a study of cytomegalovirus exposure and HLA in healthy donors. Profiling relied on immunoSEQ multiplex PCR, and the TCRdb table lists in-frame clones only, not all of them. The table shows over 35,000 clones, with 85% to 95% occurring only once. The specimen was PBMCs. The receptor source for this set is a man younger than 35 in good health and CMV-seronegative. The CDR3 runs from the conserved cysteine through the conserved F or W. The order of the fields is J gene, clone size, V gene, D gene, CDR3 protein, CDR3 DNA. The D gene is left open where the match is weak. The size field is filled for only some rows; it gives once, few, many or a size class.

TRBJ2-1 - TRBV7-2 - CASSLGSSSYNEQFF TGTGCCAGCAGCTTAGGTTCTTCCTCCTACAATGAGCAGTTCTTC
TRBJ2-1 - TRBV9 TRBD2 CASSFVGGGIGEQFF TGTGCCAGCAGCTTTGTTGGCGGGGGGATTGGTGAGCAGTTCTTC
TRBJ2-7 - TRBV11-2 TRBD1 CASNLGQGVFIYEQYF TGTGCCAGCAACCTAGGACAGGGGGTTTTTATCTACGAGCAGTACTTC
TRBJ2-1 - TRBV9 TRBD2 CASSVVIAGYQEQFF TGTGCCAGCAGCGTAGTGATAGCGGGTTATCAGGAGCAGTTCTTC
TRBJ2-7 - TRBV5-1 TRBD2 CASSLDGTSSYEQYF TGCGCCAGCAGCTTGGATGGGACTAGTTCCTACGAGCAGTACTTC
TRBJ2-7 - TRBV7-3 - CASSLDPAPTYEQYF TGTGCCAGCAGCTTAGATCCAGCGCCTACCTACGAGCAGTACTTC
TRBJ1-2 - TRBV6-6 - CASEGNYGYTF TGTGCCAGTGAGGGTAACTATGGCTACACCTTC
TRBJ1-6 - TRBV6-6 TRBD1 CASSYSTQGGNSPLHF TGTGCCAGCAGTTACTCCACACAGGGGGGTAATTCACCCCTCCACTTT
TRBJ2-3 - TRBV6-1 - CASIGFVADTQYF TGTGCCAGCATTGGCTTTGTGGCAGATACGCAGTATTTT
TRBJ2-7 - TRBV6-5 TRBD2 CASSYGGLAGFEQYF TGTGCCAGCAGTTACGGGGGACTAGCGGGTTTCGAGCAGTACTTC
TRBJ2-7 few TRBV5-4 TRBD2 CASSLGGRAIYEQYF TGTGCCAGCAGCTTGGGGGGGAGGGCCATATACGAGCAGTACTTC
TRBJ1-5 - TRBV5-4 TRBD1 CASSLLQGKPQHF TGTGCCAGCAGCTTGTTACAGGGGAAGCCCCAGCATTTT
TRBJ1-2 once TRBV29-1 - CSVGPLSGGYTF TGCAGCGTTGGCCCCTTATCGGGTGGCTACACCTTC